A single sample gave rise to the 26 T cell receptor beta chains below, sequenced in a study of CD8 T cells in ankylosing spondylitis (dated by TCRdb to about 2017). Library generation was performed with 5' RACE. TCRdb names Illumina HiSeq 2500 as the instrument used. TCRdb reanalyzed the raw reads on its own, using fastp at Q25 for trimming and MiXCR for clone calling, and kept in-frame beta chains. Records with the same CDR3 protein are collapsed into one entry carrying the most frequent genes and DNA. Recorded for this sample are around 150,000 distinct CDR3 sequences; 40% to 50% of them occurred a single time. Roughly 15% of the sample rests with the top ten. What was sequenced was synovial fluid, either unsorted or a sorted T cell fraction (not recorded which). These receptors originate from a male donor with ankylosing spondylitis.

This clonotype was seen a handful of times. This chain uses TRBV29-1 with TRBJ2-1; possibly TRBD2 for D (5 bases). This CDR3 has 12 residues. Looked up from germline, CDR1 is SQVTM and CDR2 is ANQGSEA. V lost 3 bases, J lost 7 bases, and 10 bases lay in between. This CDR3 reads CSVDEGRNEQFF. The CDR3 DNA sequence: TGCAGCGTTGACGAGGGTAGGAATGAGCAGTTCTTC.

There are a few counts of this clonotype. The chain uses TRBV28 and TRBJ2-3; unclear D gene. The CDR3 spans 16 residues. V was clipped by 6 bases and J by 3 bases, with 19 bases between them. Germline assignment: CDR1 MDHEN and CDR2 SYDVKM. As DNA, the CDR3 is TGTGCCAGCAGCCCCTTCGACGGAATAGATACAGATACGCAGTATTTT. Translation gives CASSPFDGIDTDTQYF.

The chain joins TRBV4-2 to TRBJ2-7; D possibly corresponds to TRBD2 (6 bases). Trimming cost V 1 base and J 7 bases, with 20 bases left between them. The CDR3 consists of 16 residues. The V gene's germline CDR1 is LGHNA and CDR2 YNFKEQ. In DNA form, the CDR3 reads TGTGCCAGCAGCCAAGTCCTTTGGAGGGGAACGGGGGAGCAGTACTTC. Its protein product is CASSQVLWRGTGEQYF.

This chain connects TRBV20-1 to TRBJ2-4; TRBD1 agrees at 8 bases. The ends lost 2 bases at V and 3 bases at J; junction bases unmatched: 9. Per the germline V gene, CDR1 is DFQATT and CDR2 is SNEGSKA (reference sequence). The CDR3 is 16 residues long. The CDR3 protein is CSARNQGARDKNIQYF. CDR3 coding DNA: TGCAGTGCTAGAAATCAGGGGGCGCGAGACAAAAACATTCAGTACTTC.

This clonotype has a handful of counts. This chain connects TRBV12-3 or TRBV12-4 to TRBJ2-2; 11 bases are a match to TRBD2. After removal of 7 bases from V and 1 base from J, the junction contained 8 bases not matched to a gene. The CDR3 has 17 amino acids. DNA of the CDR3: TGTGCCAGCACTCCCGGACTAGCGGGCTTGAACACCGGGGAGCTGTTTTTT. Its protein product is CASTPGLAGLNTGELFF.

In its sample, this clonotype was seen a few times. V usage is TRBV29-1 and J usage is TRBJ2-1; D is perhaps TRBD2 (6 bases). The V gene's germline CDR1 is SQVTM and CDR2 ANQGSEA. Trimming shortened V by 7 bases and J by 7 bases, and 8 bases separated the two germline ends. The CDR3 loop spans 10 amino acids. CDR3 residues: CSAGRNEQFF. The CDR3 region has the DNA TGCAGCGCGGGGAGGAATGAGCAGTTCTTC.

CDR3 DNA: TGCGCCAGCAGCCAAAGAATAACCAGGGGAAACTATGGCTACACCTTC. This gives the protein CASSQRITRGNYGYTF. The J gene is TRBJ1-2, the V gene TRBV4-1, with D tentatively TRBD1 (6 bases). The CDR3 consists of 16 residues. Trimming took off 2 bases at V and 2 bases at J, with 15 bases between the two ends. Germline lookup yields CDR1 MGHRA and CDR2 YSYEKL.

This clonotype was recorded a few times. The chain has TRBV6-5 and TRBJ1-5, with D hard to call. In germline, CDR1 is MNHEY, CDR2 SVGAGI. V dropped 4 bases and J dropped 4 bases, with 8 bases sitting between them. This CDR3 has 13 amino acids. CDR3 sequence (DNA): TGTGCCAGCAGTTGGGCAGTTAATCAGCCCCAGCATTTT. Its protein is CASSWAVNQPQHF.

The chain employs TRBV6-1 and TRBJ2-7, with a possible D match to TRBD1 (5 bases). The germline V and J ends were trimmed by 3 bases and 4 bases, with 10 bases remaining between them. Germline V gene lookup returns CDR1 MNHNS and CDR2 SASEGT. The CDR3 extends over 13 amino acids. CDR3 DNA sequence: TGTGCCAGCAGTGAGAGGACACTTTACGAGCAGTACTTC. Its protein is CASSERTLYEQYF.

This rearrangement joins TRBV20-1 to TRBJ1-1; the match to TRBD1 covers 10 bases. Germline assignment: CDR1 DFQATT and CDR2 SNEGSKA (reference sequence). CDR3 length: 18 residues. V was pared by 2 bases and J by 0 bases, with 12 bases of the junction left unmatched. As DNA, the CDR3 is TGCAGTGCTAGACCTCGACAGGGGGCGCGCGGTTTGAACACTGAAGCTTTCTTT. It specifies CSARPRQGARGLNTEAFF.

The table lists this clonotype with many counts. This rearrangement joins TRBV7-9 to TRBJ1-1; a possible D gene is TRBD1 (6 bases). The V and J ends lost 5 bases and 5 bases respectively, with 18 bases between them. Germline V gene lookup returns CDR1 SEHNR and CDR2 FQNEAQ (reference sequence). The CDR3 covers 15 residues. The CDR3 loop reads CASSLQGSSKTEAFF. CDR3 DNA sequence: TGTGCCAGCAGCCTACAGGGAAGTAGCAAAACTGAAGCTTTCTTT.

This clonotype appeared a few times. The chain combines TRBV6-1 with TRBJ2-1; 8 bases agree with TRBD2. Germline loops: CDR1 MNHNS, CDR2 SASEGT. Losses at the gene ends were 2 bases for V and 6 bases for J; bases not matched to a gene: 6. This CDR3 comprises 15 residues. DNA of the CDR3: TGTGCCAGCAGTGAACGGACTAGCAGGGGCAATGAGCAGTTCTTC. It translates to CASSERTSRGNEQFF.

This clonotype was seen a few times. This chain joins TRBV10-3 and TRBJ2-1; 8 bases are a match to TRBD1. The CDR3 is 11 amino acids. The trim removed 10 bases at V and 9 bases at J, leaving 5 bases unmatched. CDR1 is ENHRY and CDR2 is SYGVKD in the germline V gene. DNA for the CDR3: TGTGCCAGCCGGACAGGGATTGAGCAGTTCTTC. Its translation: CASRTGIEQFF.

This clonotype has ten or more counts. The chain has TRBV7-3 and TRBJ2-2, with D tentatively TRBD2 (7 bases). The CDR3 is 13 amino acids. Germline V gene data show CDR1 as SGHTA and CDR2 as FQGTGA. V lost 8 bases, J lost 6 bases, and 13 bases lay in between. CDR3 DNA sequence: TGTGCCAGCGGGGGGGCTGACCCCGGGGAGCTGTTTTTT. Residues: CASGGADPGELFF.

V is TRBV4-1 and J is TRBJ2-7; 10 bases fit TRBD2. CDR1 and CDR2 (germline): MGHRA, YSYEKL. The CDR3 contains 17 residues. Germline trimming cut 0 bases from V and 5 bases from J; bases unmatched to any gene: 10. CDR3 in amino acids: CASSQDLMLAGVNEQYF. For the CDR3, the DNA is TGCGCCAGCAGCCAAGATCTTATGCTAGCGGGAGTGAACGAGCAGTACTTC.

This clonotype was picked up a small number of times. CDR3 residues: CASSWEWGSEQFF. Here the CDR3 DNA reads TGTGCCAGCAGTTGGGAGTGGGGATCTGAGCAGTTCTTC. This chain uses TRBV27 with TRBJ2-1; possibly TRBD2 for D (5 bases). Trimming removed 4 bases at V and 9 bases at J, with 13 bases between. Germline V gene data show CDR1 as MNHEY and CDR2 as SMNVEV (reference sequence). The CDR3 covers 13 residues.

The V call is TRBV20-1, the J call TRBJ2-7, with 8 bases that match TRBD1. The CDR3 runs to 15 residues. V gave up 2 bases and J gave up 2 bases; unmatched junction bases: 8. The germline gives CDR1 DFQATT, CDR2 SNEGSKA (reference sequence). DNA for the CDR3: TGCAGTGCTAGATCAGACGGGGACAGGACCTACGAGCAGTACTTC. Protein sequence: CSARSDGDRTYEQYF.

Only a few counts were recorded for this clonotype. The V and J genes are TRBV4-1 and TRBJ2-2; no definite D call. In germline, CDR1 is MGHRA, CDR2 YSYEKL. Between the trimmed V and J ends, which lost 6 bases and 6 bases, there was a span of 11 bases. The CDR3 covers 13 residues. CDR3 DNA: TGCGCCAGCAGAGGCAGAGGCGCCGGGGAGCTGTTTTTT. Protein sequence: CASRGRGAGELFF.

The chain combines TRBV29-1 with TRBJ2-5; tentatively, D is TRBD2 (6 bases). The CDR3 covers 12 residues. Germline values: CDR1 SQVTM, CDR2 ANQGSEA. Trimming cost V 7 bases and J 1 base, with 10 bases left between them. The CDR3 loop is CSGGLRQETQYF. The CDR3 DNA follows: TGCAGCGGGGGACTGCGCCAAGAGACCCAGTACTTC.

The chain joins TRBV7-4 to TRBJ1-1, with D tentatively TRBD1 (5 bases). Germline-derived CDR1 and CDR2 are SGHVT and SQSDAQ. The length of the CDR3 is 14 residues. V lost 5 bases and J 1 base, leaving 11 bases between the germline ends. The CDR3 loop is CASSLGHTNTEAFF. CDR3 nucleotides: TGTGCCAGCAGCCTTGGACATACGAACACTGAAGCTTTCTTT.

The CDR3 region has the DNA TGTGCCAGCAGCCCCGGGACAGGACACTATGGCTACACCTTC. It specifies CASSPGTGHYGYTF. The chain uses TRBV7-9 and TRBJ1-2; 8 bases fit TRBD1. Germline-derived CDR1 and CDR2 are SEHNR and FQNEAQ (reference sequence). V dropped 5 bases and J dropped 3; count of bases not matched to a gene: 5. The CDR3 length is 14 residues.

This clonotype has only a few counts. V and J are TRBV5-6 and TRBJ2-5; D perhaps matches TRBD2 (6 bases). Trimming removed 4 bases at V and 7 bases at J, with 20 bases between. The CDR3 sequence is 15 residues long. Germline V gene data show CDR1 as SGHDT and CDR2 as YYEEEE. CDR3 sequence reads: CASSQSGSPGWTQYF. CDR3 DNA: TGTGCCAGCAGCCAAAGCGGGTCTCCGGGATGGACCCAGTACTTC. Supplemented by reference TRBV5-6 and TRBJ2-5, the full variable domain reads DAGVTQSPTHLIKTRGQQVTLRCSPKSGHDTVSWYQQALGQGPQFIFQYYEEEERQRGNFPDRFSGHQFPNYSSELNVNALLLGDSALYLCASSQSGSPGWTQYFGPGTRLLVL.

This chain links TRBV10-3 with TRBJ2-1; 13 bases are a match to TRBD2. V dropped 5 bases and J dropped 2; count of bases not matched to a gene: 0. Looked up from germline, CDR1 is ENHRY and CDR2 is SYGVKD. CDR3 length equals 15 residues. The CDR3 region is CAISTSGGAYNEQFF. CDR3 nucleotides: TGTGCCATCAGTACTAGCGGGGGGGCCTACAATGAGCAGTTCTTC.

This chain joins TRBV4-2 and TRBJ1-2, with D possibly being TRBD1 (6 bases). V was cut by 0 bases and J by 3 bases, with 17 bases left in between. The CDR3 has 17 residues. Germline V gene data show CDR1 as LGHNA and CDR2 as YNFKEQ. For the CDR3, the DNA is TGTGCCAGCAGCCAAGACCAGGGGACCGCGATAGACTATGGCTACACCTTC. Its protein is CASSQDQGTAIDYGYTF.

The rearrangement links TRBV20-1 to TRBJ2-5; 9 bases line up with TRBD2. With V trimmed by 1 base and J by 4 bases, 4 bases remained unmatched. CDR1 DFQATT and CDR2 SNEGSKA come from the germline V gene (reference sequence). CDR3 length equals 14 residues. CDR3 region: CSARGTSASETQYF. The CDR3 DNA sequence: TGCAGTGCTAGAGGGACTAGCGCTTCAGAGACCCAGTACTTC.

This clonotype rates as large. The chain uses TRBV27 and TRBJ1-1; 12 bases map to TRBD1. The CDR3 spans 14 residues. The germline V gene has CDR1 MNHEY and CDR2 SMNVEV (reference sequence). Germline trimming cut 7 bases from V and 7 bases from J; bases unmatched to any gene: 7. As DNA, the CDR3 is TGTGCCAGCAAAAGGGGGACAGGGGGCTTTGAAGCTTTCTTT. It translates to CASKRGTGGFEAFF.